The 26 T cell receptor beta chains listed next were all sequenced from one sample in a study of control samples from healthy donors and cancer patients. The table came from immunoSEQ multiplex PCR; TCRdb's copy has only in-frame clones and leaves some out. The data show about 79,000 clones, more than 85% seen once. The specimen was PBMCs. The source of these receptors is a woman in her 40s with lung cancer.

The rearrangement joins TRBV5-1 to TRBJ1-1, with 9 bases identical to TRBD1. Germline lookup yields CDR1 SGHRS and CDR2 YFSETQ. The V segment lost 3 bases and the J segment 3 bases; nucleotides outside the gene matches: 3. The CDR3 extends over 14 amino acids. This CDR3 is CASSSGTGYTEAFF. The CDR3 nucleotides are TGCGCCAGCAGCTCCGGGACAGGGTACACTGAAGCTTTCTTT.

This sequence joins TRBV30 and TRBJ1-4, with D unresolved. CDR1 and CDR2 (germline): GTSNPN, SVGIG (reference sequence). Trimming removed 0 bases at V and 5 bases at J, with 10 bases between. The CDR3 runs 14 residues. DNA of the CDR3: TGTGCCTGGAGTGTACGAAAAGGGAATGAAAAACTGTTTTTT. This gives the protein CAWSVRKGNEKLFF.

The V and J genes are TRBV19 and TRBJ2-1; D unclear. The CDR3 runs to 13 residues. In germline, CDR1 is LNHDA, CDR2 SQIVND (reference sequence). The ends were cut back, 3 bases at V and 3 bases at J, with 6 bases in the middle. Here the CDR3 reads CASSISNYNEQFF. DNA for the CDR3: TGTGCCAGTAGTATCAGTAACTACAATGAGCAGTTCTTC.

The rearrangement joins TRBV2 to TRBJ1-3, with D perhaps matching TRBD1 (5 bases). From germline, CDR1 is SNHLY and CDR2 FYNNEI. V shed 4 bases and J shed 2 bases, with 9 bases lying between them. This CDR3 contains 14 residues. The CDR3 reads CASSVRGPGNTIYF. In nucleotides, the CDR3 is TGTGCCAGCAGTGTTAGGGGACCTGGAAACACCATATATTTT.

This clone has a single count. The CDR3 loop reads CASSSRGSNTGELFF. The CDR3 DNA sequence: TGTGCCAGCAGTTCCCGAGGGTCGAACACCGGGGAGCTGTTTTTT. The J gene is TRBJ2-2, the V gene TRBV2; D perhaps matches TRBD2 (5 bases). The germline V gene has CDR1 SNHLY and CDR2 FYNNEI. Trimming took off 5 bases at V and 0 bases at J, with 10 bases between the two ends. The CDR3 is 15 residues long.

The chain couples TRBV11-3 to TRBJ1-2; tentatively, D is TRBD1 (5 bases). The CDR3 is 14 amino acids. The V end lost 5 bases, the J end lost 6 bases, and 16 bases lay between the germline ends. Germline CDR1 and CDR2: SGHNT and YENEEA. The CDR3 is CASSVYQGVDGYTF. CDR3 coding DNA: TGTGCCAGCAGCGTATACCAGGGTGTAGATGGCTACACCTTC.

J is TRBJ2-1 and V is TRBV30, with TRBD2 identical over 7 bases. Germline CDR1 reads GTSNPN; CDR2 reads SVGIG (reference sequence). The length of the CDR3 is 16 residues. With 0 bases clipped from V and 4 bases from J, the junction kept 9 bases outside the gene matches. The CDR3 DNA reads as TGTGCCTGGAGTGTCGTCCTATCCGGGAGGTACAATGAGCAGTTCTTC. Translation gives CAWSVVLSGRYNEQFF.

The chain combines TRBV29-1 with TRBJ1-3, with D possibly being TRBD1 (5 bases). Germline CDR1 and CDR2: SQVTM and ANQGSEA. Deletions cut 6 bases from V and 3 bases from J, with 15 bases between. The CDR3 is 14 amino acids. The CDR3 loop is CSVRGETGGNTIYF. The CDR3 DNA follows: TGCAGCGTCCGCGGCGAAACAGGTGGAAACACCATATATTTT.

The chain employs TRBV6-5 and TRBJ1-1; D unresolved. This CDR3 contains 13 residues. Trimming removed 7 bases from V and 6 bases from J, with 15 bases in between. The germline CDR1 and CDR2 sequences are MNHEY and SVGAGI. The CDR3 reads CASIPVRNAEAFF. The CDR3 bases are TGTGCCAGCATTCCGGTCCGCAACGCTGAAGCTTTCTTT.

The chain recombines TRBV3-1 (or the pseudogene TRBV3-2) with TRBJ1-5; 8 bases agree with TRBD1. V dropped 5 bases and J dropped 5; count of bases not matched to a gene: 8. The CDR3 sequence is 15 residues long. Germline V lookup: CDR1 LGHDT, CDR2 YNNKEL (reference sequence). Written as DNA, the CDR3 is TGTGCCAGCAGCACGACAGGGGATTCCTATCAGCCCCAGCATTTT. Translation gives CASSTTGDSYQPQHF.

The CDR3 DNA reads TGTGCCAGCAGCTTGCTTGGGGGGCGCCACAATGAGCAGTTCTTC. Translation gives CASSLLGGRHNEQFF. The chain uses TRBV5-4 and TRBJ2-1; possibly TRBD1 or TRBD2 for D (6 bases each). Germline lookup yields CDR1 SGHNT and CDR2 YYREEE (reference sequence). The CDR3 has 15 amino acids. V lost 1 base to trimming and J lost 5 bases, with 13 bases between them.

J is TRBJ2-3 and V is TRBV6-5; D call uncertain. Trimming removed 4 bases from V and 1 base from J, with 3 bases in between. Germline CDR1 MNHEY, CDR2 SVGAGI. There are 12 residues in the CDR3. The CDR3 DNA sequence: TGTGCCAGCAGTTCGGGCACAGATACGCAGTATTTT. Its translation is CASSSGTDTQYF.

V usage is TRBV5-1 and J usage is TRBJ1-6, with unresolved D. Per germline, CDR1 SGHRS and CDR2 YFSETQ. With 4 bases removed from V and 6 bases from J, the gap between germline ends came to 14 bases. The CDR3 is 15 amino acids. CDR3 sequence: CASSLQVMGNSPLHF. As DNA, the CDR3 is TGCGCCAGCAGCCTCCAAGTGATGGGTAATTCACCCCTCCACTTT. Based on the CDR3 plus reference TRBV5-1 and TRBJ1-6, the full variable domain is KAGVTQTPRYLIKTRGQQVTLSCSPISGHRSVSWYQQTPGQGLQFLFEYFSETQRNKGNFPGRFSGRQFSNSRSEMNVSTLELGDSALYLCASSLQVMGNSPLHFGNGTRLTVT.

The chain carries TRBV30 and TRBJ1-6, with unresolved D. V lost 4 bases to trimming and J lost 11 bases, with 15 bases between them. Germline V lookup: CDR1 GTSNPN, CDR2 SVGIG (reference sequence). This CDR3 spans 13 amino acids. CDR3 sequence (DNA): TGTGCCTGGAATGACCCTATACGAGCACCCCTCCACTTT. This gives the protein CAWNDPIRAPLHF.

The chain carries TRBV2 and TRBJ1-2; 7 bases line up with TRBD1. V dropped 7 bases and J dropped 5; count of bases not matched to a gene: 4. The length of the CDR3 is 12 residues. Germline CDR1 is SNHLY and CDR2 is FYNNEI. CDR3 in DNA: TGTGCCAGCACCACAGGGGCGTATGGCTACACCTTC. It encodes CASTTGAYGYTF.

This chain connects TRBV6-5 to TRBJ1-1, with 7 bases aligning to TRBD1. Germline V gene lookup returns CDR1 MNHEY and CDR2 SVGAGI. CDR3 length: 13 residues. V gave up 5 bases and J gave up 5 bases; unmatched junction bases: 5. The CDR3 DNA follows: TGTGCCAGCAGTAGACAGGGTTGGACTGAAGCTTTCTTT. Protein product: CASSRQGWTEAFF.

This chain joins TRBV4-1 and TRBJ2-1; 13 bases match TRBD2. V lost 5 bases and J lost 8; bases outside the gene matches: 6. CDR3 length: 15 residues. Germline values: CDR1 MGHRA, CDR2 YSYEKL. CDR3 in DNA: TGCGCCAGCAGCACACTAGCGGGGGGGGTCCATGAGCAGTTCTTC. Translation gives CASSTLAGGVHEQFF.

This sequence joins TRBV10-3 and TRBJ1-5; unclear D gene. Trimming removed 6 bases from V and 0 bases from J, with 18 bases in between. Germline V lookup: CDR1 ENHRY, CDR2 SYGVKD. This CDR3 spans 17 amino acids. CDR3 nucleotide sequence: TGTGCCATCAGCGATCCCGGATTCGGGCGTAGCAATCAGCCCCAGCATTTT. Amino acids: CAISDPGFGRSNQPQHF.

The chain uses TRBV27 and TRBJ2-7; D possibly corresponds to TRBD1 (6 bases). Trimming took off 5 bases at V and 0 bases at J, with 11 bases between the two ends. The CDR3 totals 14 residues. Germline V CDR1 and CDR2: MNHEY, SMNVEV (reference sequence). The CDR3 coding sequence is TGTGCCAGCAGTACCCGGACAGCCTCCTACGAGCAGTACTTC. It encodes CASSTRTASYEQYF.

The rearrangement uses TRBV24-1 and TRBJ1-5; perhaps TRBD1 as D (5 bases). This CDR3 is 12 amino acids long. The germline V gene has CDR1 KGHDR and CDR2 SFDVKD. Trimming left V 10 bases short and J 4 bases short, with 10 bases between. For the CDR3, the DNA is TGTGCCACGGGGGAGGGAAATCAGCCCCAGCATTTT. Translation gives CATGEGNQPQHF.

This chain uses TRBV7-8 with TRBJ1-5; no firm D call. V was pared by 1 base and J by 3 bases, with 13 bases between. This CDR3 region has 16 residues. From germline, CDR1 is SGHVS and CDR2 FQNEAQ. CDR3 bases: TGTGCCAGCAGCTTAGGATTCAGCCTATTCAATCAGCCCCAGCATTTT. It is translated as CASSLGFSLFNQPQHF.

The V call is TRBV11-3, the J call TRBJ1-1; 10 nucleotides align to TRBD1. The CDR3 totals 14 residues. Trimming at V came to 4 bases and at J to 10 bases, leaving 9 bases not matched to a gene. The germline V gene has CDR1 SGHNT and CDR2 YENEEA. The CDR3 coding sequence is TGTGCCAGCAGCTCCACCGGGACAGGGGCGCGAGCTTTCTTT. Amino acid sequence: CASSSTGTGARAFF.

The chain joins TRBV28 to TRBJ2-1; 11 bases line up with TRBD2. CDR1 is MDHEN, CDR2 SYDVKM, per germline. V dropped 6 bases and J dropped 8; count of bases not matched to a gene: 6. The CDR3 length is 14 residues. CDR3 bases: TGTGCCAGCAGCCCTAGCGGGGGGTTGGATGAGCAGTTCTTC. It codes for CASSPSGGLDEQFF.

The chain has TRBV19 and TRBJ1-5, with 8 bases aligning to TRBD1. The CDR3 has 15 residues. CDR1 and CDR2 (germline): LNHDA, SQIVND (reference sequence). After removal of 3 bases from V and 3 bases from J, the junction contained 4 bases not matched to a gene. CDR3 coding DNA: TGTGCCAGTAGTATGACAGGGGTGATCAATCAGCCCCAGCATTTT. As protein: CASSMTGVINQPQHF.

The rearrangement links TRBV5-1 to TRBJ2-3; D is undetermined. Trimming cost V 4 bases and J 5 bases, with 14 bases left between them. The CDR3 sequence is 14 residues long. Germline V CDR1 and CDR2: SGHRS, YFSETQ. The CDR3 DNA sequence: TGCGCCAGCAGCCTCCTGCAGGATGGAGATACGCAGTATTTT. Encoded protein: CASSLLQDGDTQYF.

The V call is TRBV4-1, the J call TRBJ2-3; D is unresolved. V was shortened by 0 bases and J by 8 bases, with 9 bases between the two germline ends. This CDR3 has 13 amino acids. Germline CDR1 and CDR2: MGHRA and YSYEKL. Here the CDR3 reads CASSQDQPSTQYF. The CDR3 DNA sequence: TGCGCCAGCAGCCAAGATCAGCCGAGTACGCAGTATTTT.